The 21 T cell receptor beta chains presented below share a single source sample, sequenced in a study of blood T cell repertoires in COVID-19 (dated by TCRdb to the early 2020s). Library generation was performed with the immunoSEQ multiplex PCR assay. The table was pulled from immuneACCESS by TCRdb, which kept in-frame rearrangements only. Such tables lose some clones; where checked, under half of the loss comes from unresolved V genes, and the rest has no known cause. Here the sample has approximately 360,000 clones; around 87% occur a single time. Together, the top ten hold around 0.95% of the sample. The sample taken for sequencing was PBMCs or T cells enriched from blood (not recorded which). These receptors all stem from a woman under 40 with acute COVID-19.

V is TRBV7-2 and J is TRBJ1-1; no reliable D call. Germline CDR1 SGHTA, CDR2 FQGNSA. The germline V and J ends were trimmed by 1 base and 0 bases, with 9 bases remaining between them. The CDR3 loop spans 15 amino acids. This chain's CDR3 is CASSLGGFMNTEAFF. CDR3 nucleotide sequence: TGTGCCAGCAGCTTAGGAGGCTTTATGAACACTGAAGCTTTCTTT.

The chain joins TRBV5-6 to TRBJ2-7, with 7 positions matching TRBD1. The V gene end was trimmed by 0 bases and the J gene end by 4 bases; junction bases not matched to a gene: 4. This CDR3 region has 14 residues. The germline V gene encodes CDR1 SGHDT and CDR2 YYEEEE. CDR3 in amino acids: CASSLGQGLYEQYF. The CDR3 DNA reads TGTGCCAGCAGCTTGGGACAGGGCCTATACGAGCAGTACTTC. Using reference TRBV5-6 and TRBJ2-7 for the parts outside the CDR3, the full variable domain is DAGVTQSPTHLIKTRGQQVTLRCSPKSGHDTVSWYQQALGQGPQFIFQYYEEEERQRGNFPDRFSGHQFPNYSSELNVNALLLGDSALYLCASSLGQGLYEQYFGPGTRLTVT.

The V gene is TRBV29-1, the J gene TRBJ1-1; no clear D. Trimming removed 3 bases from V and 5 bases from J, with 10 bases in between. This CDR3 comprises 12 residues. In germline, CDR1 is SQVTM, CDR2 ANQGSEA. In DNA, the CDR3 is TGCAGCGTTGATTCGGGAAGGACTGAAGCTTTCTTT. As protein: CSVDSGRTEAFF.

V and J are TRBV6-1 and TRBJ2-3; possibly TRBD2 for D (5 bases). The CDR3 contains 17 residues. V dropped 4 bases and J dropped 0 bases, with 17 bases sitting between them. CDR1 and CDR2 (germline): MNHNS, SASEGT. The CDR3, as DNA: TGTGCCAGCAGTGCCCTCCTCGGCCTAGCTAGCACAGATACGCAGTATTTT. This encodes CASSALLGLASTDTQYF.

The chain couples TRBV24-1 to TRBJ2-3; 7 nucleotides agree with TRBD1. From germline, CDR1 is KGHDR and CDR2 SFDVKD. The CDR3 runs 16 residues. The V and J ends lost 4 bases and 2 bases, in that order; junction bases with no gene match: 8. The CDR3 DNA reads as TGTGCCACCAGTGACCTACCGGGACAGAACACAGATACGCAGTATTTT. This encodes CATSDLPGQNTDTQYF.

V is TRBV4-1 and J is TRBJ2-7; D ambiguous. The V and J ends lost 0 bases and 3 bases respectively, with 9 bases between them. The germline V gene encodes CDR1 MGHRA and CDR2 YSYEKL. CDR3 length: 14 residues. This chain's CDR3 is CASSQDLLFYEQYF. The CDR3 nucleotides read TGCGCCAGCAGCCAAGATCTCCTCTTCTACGAGCAGTACTTC.

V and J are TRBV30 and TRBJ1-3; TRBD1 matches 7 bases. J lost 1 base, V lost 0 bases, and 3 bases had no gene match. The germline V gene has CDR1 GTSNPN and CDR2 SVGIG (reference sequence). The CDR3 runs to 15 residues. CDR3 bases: TGTGCCTGGAGTGTGGGACAGTCATCTGGAAACACCATATATTTT. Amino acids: CAWSVGQSSGNTIYF.

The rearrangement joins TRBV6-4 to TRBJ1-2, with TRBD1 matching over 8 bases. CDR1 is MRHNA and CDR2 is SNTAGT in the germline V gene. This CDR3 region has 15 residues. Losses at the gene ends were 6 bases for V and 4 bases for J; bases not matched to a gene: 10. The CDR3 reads CASRPGQGDSYGYTF. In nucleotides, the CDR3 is TGTGCCAGCAGACCCGGACAGGGTGACAGCTATGGCTACACCTTC.

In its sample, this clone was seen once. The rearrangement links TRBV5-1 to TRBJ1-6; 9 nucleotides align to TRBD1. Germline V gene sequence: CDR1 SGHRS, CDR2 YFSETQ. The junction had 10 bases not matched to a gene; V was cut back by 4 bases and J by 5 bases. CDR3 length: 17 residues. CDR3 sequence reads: CASSPHRGPLNNSPLHF. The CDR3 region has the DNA TGCGCCAGCAGCCCCCACAGGGGGCCCCTGAATAATTCACCCCTCCACTTT.

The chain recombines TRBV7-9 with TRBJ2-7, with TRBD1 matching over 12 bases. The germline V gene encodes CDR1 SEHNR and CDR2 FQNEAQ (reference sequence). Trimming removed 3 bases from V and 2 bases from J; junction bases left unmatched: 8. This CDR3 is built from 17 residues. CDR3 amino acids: CASSFGTGGGPAYEQYF. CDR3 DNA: TGTGCCAGCAGCTTTGGGACAGGGGGCGGCCCGGCCTACGAGCAGTACTTC. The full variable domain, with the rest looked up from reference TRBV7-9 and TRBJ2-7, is DTGVSQNPRHKITKRGQNVTFRCDPISEHNRLYWYRQTLGQGPEFLTYFQNEAQLEKSRLLSDRFSAERPKGSFSTLEIQRTEQGDSAMYLCASSFGTGGGPAYEQYFGPGTRLTVT.

The CDR3 DNA sequence: TGTGCCAGCTCACCACAGACAGGGGGGATTGAAAAACTGTTTTTT. It is translated as CASSPQTGGIEKLFF. J is TRBJ1-4 and V is TRBV18, with 9 positions matching TRBD1. In germline, CDR1 is KGHSH, CDR2 LQKENI. CDR3 length: 15 amino acids. Trimming took 1 base from V and 7 from J; bases not matched to a gene: 4.

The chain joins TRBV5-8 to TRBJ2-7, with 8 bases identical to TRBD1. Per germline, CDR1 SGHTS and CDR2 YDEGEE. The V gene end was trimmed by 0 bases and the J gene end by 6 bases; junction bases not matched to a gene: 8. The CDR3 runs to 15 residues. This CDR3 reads CASSLAYGQGVEQYF. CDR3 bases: TGTGCCAGCAGCTTGGCCTATGGACAGGGAGTCGAGCAGTACTTC.

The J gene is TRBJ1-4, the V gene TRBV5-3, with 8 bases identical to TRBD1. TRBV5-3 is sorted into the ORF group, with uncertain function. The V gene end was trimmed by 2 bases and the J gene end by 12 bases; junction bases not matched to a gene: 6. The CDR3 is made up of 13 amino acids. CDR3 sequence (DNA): TGTGCCAGAAGCTTCCCACAGGGGGAGGAACTGTTTTTT. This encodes CARSFPQGEELFF.

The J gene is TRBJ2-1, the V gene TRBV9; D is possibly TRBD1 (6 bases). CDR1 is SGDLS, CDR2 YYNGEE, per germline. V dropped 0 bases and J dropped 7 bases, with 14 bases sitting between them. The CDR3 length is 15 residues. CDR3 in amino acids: CASSVVPGAYNEQFF. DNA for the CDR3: TGTGCCAGCAGCGTAGTCCCAGGGGCATATAATGAGCAGTTCTTC.

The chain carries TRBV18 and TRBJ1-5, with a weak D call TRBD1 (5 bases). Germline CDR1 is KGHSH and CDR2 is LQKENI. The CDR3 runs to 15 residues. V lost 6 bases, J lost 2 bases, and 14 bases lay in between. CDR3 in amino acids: CASSGGGEGNQPQHF. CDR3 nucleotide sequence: TGTGCCAGCTCCGGCGGGGGGGAAGGCAATCAGCCCCAGCATTTT.

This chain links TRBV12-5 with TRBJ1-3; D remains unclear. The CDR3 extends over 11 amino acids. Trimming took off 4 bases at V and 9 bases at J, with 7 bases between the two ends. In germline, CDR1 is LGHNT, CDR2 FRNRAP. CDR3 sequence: CASGSQVTIYF. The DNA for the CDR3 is TGTGCTAGTGGTTCCCAGGTCACCATATATTTT.

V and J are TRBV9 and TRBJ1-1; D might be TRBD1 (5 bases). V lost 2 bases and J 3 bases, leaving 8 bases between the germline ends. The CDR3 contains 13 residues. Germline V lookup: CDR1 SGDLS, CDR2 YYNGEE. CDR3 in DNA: TGTGCCAGCAGCGTTTCAGGGTACACTGAAGCTTTCTTT. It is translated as CASSVSGYTEAFF.

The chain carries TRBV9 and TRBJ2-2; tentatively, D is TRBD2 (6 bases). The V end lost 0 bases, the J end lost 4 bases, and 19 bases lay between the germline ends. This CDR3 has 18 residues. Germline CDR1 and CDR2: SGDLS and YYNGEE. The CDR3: CASSVAPQARGGTGELFF. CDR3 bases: TGTGCCAGCAGCGTAGCGCCCCAGGCCCGGGGAGGCACCGGGGAGCTGTTTTTT.

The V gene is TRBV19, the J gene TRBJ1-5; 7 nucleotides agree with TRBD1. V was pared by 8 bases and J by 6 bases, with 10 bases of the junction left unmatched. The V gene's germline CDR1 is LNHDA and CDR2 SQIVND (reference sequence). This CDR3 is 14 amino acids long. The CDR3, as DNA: TGTGCCAGTGGAATAGGGGGCGCGAGTCAGCCCCAGCATTTT. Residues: CASGIGGASQPQHF.

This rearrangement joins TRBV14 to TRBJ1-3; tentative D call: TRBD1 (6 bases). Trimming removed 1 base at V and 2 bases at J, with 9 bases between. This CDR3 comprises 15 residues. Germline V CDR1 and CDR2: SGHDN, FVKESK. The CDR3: CASSQGRGTGNTIYF. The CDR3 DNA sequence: TGTGCCAGCAGCCAAGGCAGGGGCACTGGAAACACCATATATTTT.

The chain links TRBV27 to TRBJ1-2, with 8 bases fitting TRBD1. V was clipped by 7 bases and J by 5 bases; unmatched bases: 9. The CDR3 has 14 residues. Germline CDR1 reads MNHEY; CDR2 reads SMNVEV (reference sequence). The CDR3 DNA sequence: TGTGCCAGCACCCCCGACAGGGGCCCTTATGGCTACACCTTC. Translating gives CASTPDRGPYGYTF.